The clone carrying this TCR beta chain appeared many times. Its antigen is currently unknown. The lymph nodes were axillary draining lymph nodes from breast cancer patients. TCRdb recomputed calls from the multiplex PCR reads with MiXCR, one row per CDR3 protein. The profile shows about 130,000 distinct CDR3 sequences, 21% of them singletons. There are 16 residues in the CDR3. Germline V gene data show CDR1 as SNHLY and CDR2 as FYNNEI. V dropped 8 bases and J dropped 4 bases, with 20 bases sitting between them. This record comes from a study of breast tumors, draining lymph nodes, adjacent tissues. General observations from the study: Findings are consistent with lymph node origin and intratumoral expansion of most tumor T cells. Compared with lymph nodes, tumors were less diverse; compared with nontumor tissue, more.

The TCR originated in a female donor with breast cancer. Some clones in this sample may be carry-over from other donors' samples. What was sequenced was axillary lymph node tissue. This sequence joins TRBV2 and TRBJ1-4; D gene ambiguous. The CDR3 spells CASFPGPHSYNEKLFF. In DNA, the CDR3 is TGTGCCAGCTTCCCCGGTCCTCACTCTTATAATGAAAAACTGTTTTTT.